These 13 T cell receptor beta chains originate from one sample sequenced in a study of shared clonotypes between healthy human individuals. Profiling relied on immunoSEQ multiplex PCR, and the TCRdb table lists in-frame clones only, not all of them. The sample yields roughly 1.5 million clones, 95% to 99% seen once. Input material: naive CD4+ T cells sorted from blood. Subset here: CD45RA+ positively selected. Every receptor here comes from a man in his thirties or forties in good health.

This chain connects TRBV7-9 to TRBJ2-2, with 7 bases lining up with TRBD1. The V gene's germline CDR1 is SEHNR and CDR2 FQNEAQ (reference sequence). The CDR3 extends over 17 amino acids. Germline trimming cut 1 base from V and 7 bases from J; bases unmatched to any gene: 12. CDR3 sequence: CASSLENLRGPVGELFF. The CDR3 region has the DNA TGTGCCAGCAGCTTAGAAAACTTGAGGGGGCCGGTCGGGGAGCTGTTTTTT.

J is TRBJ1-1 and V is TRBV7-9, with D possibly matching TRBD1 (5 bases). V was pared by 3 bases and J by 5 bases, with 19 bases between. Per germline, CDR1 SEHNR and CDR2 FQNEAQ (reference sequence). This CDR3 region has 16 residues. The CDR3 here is CASSFPGDAKGTEAFF. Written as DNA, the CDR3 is TGTGCCAGCAGCTTCCCCGGGGACGCGAAGGGGACTGAAGCTTTCTTT.

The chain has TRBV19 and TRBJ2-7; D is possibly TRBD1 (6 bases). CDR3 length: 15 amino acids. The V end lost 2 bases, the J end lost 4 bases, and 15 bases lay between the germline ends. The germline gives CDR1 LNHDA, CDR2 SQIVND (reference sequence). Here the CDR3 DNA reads TGTGCCAGTAGTATACGACTTGGGGACACATACGAGCAGTACTTC. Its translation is CASSIRLGDTYEQYF.

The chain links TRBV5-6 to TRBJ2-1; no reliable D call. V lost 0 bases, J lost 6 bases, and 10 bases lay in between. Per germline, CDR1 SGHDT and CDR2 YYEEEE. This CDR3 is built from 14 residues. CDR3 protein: CASSLALDSNEQFF. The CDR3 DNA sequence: TGTGCCAGCAGCTTGGCTCTGGATTCCAATGAGCAGTTCTTC.

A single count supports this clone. The CDR3 is CASSPGGVRNTIYF. The CDR3, as DNA: TGTGCCAGCTCACCGGGGGGAGTTAGAAACACCATATATTTT. The genes are TRBV18 and TRBJ1-3; tentatively, D is TRBD1 (5 bases). The germline gives CDR1 KGHSH, CDR2 LQKENI. There are 14 residues in the CDR3. The ends were cut back, 3 bases at V and 5 bases at J, with 11 bases in the middle.

The CDR3 sequence: CASRDRSHNEQFF. CDR3 sequence (DNA): TGTGCCAGCAGGGACAGGAGTCACAATGAGCAGTTCTTC. The chain employs TRBV28 and TRBJ2-1, with 7 bases matching TRBD1. V was pared by 6 bases and J by 5 bases, with 4 bases of the junction left unmatched. This CDR3 spans 13 amino acids. The germline CDR1 and CDR2 sequences are MDHEN and SYDVKM. The full variable domain, in which reference TRBV28 and TRBJ2-1 provide the parts outside the CDR3, is DVKVTQSSRYLVKRTGEKVFLECVQDMDHENMFWYRQDPGLGLRLIYFSYDVKMKEKGDIPEGYSVSREKKERFSLILESASTNQTSMYLCASRDRSHNEQFFGPGTRLTVL.

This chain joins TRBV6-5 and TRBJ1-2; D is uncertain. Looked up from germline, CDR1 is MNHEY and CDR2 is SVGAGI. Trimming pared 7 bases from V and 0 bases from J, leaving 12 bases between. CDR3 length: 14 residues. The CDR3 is CASKRTVANYGYTF. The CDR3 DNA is TGTGCCAGCAAGAGGACGGTGGCTAACTATGGCTACACCTTC.

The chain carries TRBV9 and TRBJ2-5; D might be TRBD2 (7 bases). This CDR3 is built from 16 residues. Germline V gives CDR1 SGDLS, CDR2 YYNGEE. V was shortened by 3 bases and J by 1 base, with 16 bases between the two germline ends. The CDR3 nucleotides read TGTGCCAGCAGCGAGGGGGGCGGGAGCCTCCAAGAGACCCAGTACTTC. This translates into CASSEGGGSLQETQYF.

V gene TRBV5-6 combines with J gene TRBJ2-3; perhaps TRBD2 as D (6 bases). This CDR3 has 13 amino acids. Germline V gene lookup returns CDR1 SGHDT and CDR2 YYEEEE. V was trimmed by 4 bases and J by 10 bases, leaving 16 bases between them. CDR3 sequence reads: CASSKTGAVAQYF. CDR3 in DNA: TGTGCCAGCAGCAAGACGGGAGCGGTTGCGCAGTATTTT.

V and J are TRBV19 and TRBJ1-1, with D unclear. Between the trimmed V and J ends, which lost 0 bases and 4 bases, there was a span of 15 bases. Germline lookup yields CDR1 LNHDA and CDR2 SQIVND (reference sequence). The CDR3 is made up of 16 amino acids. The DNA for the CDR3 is TGTGCCAGTAGTATAGATCGTGTCGGATTGGGCACTGAAGCTTTCTTT. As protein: CASSIDRVGLGTEAFF.

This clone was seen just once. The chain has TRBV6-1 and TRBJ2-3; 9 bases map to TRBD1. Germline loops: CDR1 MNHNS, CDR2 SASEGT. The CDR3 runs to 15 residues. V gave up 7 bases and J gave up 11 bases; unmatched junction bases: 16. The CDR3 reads CASIRQGDPRQVQYF. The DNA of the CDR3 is TGTGCCAGCATAAGACAGGGGGACCCGAGGCAGGTGCAGTATTTT.

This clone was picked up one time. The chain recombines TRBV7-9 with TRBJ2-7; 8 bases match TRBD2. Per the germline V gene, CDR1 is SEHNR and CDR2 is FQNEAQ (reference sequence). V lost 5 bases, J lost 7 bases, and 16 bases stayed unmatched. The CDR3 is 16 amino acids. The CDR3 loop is CASSEGLVGLSTEQYF. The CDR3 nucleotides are TGTGCCAGCAGCGAGGGACTAGTAGGGCTCTCTACGGAGCAGTACTTC.

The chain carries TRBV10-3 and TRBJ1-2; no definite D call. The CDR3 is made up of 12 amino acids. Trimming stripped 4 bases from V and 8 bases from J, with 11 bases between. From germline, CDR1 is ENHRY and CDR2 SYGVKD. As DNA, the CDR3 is TGTGCCATCAGTGTCCATAAAGACGGCTACACCTTC. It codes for CAISVHKDGYTF.